This entry is about one TCR beta chain. This specimen belongs to a study of response to subunit inactivated influenza vaccine. The CDR3 contains 16 residues. CDR1 and CDR2 from the germline V gene are LGHNA and YSLEER. Losses at the gene ends were 0 bases for V and 3 bases for J; bases not matched to a gene: 5. TCRdb re-called the RT-PCR reads with MiXCR, one entry per CDR3 protein. The data contain about 540,000 distinct CDR3 sequences, approximately 22% of them singletons. This sample was shared with a second study, whose subject was T cells expressing NK-cell markers. That work adds: With UMIs, 5'RACE template switching was used to make TCR beta cDNA. It was sorted CD3+CD56-NKG2C+, CD3+CD56+NKG2C- and CD3+CD56+NKG2C+ T cells that provided the TCR beta repertoires.

The gene calls are TRBV4-3 and TRBJ2-7; 10 bases align to TRBD2. The specimen was CD4+ T cells sorted from PBMCs, collected 11 to 12 days after vaccination. This TCR derives from a man between 50 and 59 years old who received an inactivated influenza vaccine. The DNA of the CDR3 is TGCGCCAGCAGCCAAGATCTCCAGCGGGAGGGCTACGAGCAGTACTTC. Amino acids: CASSQDLQREGYEQYF.